A single T cell receptor (beta chain) is shown here with its context. Its antigen is still unknown. The data were obtained in a study of cytomegalovirus exposure and HLA in healthy donors. Study results and caveats: There were several of the most significant clusters that appeared linked to common viral pathogens in a later analysis. Further analysis, carried out later, found HLA-associated TCR beta chains more clonally expanded than equally common other chains.

The PCR used 60 Vbeta and 13 Jbeta primers. Sequencing was performed with immunoSEQ multiplex PCR; in TCRdb, only in-frame clones are kept and a portion is missing. The sample consists of under 250,000 clones, roughly 79% of them appearing once. Germline assignment: CDR1 LGHNA and CDR2 YNFKEQ. This CDR3 has 15 residues. Deletions cut 0 bases from V and 6 bases from J, with 15 bases between. The chain couples TRBV4-2 to TRBJ2-7; possible D gene TRBD2, 5 bases. Sequences were obtained from PBMCs. The receptor's source is a man aged 30-40 years in good health and CMV-seronegative. CDR3 protein: CASSQDGLASVEQYF. In DNA, the CDR3 is TGTGCCAGCAGCCAAGATGGGCTAGCTTCGGTCGAGCAGTACTTC.